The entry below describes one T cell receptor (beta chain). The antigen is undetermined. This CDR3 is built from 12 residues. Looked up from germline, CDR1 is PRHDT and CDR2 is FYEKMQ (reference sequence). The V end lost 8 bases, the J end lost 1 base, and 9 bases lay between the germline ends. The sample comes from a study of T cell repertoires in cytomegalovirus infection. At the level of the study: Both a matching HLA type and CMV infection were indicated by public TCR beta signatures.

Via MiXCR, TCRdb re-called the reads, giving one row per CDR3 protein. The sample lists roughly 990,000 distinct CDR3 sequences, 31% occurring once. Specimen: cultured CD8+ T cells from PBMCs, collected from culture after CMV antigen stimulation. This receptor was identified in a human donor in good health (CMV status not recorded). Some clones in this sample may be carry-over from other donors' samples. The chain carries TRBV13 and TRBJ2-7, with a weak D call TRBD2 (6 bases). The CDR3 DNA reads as TGTGCCAGCCGCGGGACGTCCTACGAGCAGTACTTC. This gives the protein CASRGTSYEQYF. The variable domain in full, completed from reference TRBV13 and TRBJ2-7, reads AAGVIQSPRHLIKEKRETATLKCYPIPRHDTVYWYQQGPGQDPQFLISFYEKMQSDKGSIPDRFSAQQFSDYHSELNMSSLELGDSALYFCASRGTSYEQYFGPGTRLTVT.